This is a list of T cell receptor beta chains from one sample in a study of CD8 T cells in ankylosing spondylitis. TCRdb re-called the 5' RACE reads with MiXCR, one entry per CDR3 protein. The top ten clones hold around 16% of a sample with about 420,000 distinct CDR3 sequences, around 20% of them seen once. The sequencing sample was made of blood, either unsorted or a sorted T cell fraction (not recorded which). These receptors originate from a male donor with ankylosing spondylitis. The conserved cysteine and the conserved F or W are not part of the CDR3 here. Size is stated for part of the rows, as once, few or many counts, or as a class when the clone is expanded.

TRBV18 13 - ASSPEASGSYEQY
TRBV6-5 13 few ASSYSKTYTGELF
TRBV20-1 8 many SAENYGYT
TRBV12-3/TRBV12-4 13 few ASSLTGTGDYEQY
TRBV9 13 few ASSPLGTSLDEQF
TRBV12-3/TRBV12-4 11 - ASSFASSEGQY
TRBV5-1 14 - ASSLALGGRADTQY
TRBV15 11 - ATSYRADQPQH
TRBV6-6 8 few AKQSWELF
TRBV12-3/TRBV12-4 11 - ASGQGAVTEAF
TRBV7-9 14 few ASSLQDPTNTGELF
TRBV11-2 11 few ASSLEVLTEAF
TRBV5-1 14 - ASSLGGARTKNIQY
TRBV29-1 11 - SVEDWGAGELF
TRBV20-1 12 - SARDDRDGEKLF
TRBV25-1 11 - ASSEGYSDTQY
TRBV12-3/TRBV12-4 11 many ASSVTGRETQY
TRBV9 13 few ASSSQSNSGNTIY
TRBV2 12 few ASKPGTGINEQY
TRBV12-3/TRBV12-4 12 - ATDTRDSKAEAF
TRBV5-6 14 few ASSQGRTSGANVLT
TRBV5-6 14 few ASSLKSSSYNSPLH
TRBV3-1 12 - ASSREGLAYEQY
TRBV12-3/TRBV12-4 13 few ASSYNRGEGTEAF
TRBV18 15 once ASSPPVGTEHTGELF
TRBV5-6 12 - ASSSGLAGSEQY
TRBV12-3/TRBV12-4 10 - ASSLDANPKF
TRBV3-1 9 few ASSQRQEQF
TRBV7-8 14 - ASSHRELGRNSPLH
TRBV6-5 12 - ASSLAAAYNEQF
TRBV7-2 15 - ASSPRGARNIGETQY
TRBV4-2 15 few ASSQEGTSGQGGPQY
TRBV5-1 12 - ASSSSHGYNEQF
TRBV27 11 many ASKVVGWGEQF
TRBV7-9 12 - ASSLDAGTYEQY
TRBV6-1 12 few ASSAAGMNQPQH